Sequencing of this TCR beta chain was carried out in a study of shared clonotypes between healthy human individuals. The CDR3 extends over 15 amino acids. Germline-derived CDR1 and CDR2 are KGHSH and LQKENI. With 6 bases clipped from V and 4 bases from J, the junction kept 7 bases outside the gene matches. In the original processing: For the immunoSEQ data, sequences were junction-only without quality scores, so filtering differed. Measured with immunoSEQ multiplex PCR; TCRdb has only the in-frame clones, and not every one. From that table come the V and J calls and clone size; the DNA was used to work out D and trimming. The table includes over a million clones, 70% to 80% detected once. On this clone: This sample includes further DNA sequences coding for the same CDR3.

The chain joins TRBV18 to TRBJ1-5, with 9 bases aligning to TRBD1. The origin of this receptor is a man between 18 and 29 years old in good health. Some clones in this sample may be carry-over from other donors' samples. Sequencing input: memory CD4+ T cells from PBMCs. Stated subset: CD45RA-negative fraction. Here the CDR3 reads CASSPVGQGNQPQHF. The DNA of the CDR3 is TGTGCCAGCTCCCCCGTTGGACAGGGGAATCAGCCCCAGCATTTT. Full variable domain (missing parts from reference TRBV18 and TRBJ1-5): NAGVMQNPRHLVRRRGQEARLRCSPMKGHSHVYWYRQLPEEGLKFMVYLQKENIIDESGMPKERFSAEFPKEGPSILRIQQVVRGDSAAYFCASSPVGQGNQPQHFGDGTRLSIL.